These 13 T cell receptor beta chains were sequenced from one sample in a study of CXCR3-negative and CXCR3-positive naive CD8 T cells (dated by TCRdb to the late 2010s). Sequencer: NextSeq 550. The Human TCR Profiling Kit (MiLaboratory) was used to make UMI-labeled 5' RACE TRB cDNA libraries. TCRdb reprocessed the reads and provides one entry for every CDR3 protein sequence; no DNA is given. This sample's table carries 43,000 or so distinct CDR3 sequences. Around 1.6% of the sample comes from the top ten. Input material: naive CXCR3- CD8+ T cells from blood. The sample's cell subset or site label, decoded: CD45RO-CCR7+CD27+CD95- naive CD8+ T cells lacking CXCR3 (TNR3-). The receptors stem from a human donor in good health. Some clones in this sample may be carry-over from other donors' samples.

V usage is TRBV29-1 and J usage is TRBJ2-1; the D gene TCRdb calls, TRBD2, cannot be checked with no DNA. This CDR3 is built from 17 residues. Germline lookup yields CDR1 SQVTM and CDR2 ANQGSEA. The CDR3 here is CSVEGASGGASYNEQFF.

This chain connects TRBV13 to TRBJ2-7; the TCRdb D gene call, TRBD1, has no DNA to confirm it. Germline V CDR1 and CDR2: PRHDT, FYEKMQ (reference sequence). This CDR3 has 16 amino acids. The CDR3 region is CASSSRDRVIGYEQYF. The variable domain in full, completed from reference TRBV13 and TRBJ2-7, reads AAGVIQSPRHLIKEKRETATLKCYPIPRHDTVYWYQQGPGQDPQFLISFYEKMQSDKGSIPDRFSAQQFSDYHSELNMSSLELGDSALYFCASSSRDRVIGYEQYFGPGTRLTVT.

The chain carries TRBV7-8 and TRBJ2-5; TCRdb calls TRBD1, which cannot be checked without DNA. The germline V gene has CDR1 SGHVS and CDR2 FQNEAQ. The CDR3 is 15 amino acids. The chain's CDR3 is CASSLRGGSGETQYF.

This sequence joins TRBV6-2 or TRBV6-3 and TRBJ2-3. Germline V CDR1 and CDR2: MNHEY, SVGEGT. The CDR3 sequence is 14 residues long. The CDR3 protein is CASSYSGVSDTQYF.

The chain has TRBV12-3 or TRBV12-4 and TRBJ2-3; absent DNA, TCRdb's TRBD2 call cannot be checked. The CDR3 is 16 residues long. The CDR3 sequence: CASSPRLAGRTDTQYF.

The J gene is TRBJ2-1, the V gene TRBV6-2 or TRBV6-3; TCRdb returns TRBD1, unconfirmable since there is no DNA. The CDR3 is made up of 15 amino acids. Looked up from germline, CDR1 is MNHEY and CDR2 is SVGEGT. Here the CDR3 reads CASSYMLGGYNEQFF.

The rearrangement uses TRBV7-2 and TRBJ1-6. The CDR3 is made up of 15 amino acids. Per germline, CDR1 SGHTA and CDR2 FQGNSA. The CDR3 reads CASSLLGREGSPLHF.

The J gene is TRBJ2-1, the V gene TRBV6-5; TCRdb selects TRBD2, and the lack of DNA leaves this call unchecked. Per germline, CDR1 MNHEY and CDR2 SVGAGI. The CDR3 is 13 residues long. CDR3 protein: CASSLTSGRSIFF.

CDR3 in amino acids: CASSSPPGLAGGRPGYEQYF. This chain joins TRBV28 and TRBJ2-7; TCRdb gives TRBD2 as the D gene, but with no DNA this cannot be confirmed. Per germline, CDR1 MDHEN and CDR2 SYDVKM. The CDR3 consists of 20 residues.

V is TRBV7-2 and J is TRBJ2-1; checking the TCRdb D call of TRBD1 is not possible without DNA. In germline, CDR1 is SGHTA, CDR2 FQGNSA. The CDR3 length is 15 residues. The CDR3 is CASSYGPGGYNEQFF.

The chain employs TRBV7-6 and TRBJ2-7; TCRdb's D gene call, TRBD1, goes unchecked for lack of DNA. The V gene's germline CDR1 is SGHVS and CDR2 FNYEAQ. The CDR3 totals 15 residues. The CDR3 sequence: CASSPDSGQLYEQYF.

The chain uses TRBV28 and TRBJ2-1; the TCRdb call, TRBD2, lacks DNA for checking. CDR1 and CDR2 (germline): MDHEN, SYDVKM. CDR3 length: 15 amino acids. The CDR3 region is CASTHGGLADNEQFF. The entire variable domain, with the rest obtained from reference TRBV28 and TRBJ2-1, is as follows: DVKVTQSSRYLVKRTGEKVFLECVQDMDHENMFWYRQDPGLGLRLIYFSYDVKMKEKGDIPEGYSVSREKKERFSLILESASTNQTSMYLCASTHGGLADNEQFFGPGTRLTVL.

The rearrangement joins TRBV6-2 or TRBV6-3 to TRBJ2-7; TCRdb calls TRBD1, which cannot be checked without DNA. Per the germline V gene, CDR1 is MNHEY and CDR2 is SVGEGT. There are 11 residues in the CDR3. The CDR3 region is CASTGVYEQYF.